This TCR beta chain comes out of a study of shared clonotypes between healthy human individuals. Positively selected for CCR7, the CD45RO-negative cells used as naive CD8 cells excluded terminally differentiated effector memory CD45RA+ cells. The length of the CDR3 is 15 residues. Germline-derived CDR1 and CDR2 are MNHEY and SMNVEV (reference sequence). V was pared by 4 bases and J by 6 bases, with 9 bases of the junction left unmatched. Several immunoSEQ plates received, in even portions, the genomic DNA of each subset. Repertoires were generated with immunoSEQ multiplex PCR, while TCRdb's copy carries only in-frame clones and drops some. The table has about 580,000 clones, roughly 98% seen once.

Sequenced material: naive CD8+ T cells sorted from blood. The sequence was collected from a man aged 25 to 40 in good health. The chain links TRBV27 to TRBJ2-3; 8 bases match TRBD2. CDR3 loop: CASSSKRGRGDTQYF. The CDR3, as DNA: TGTGCCAGCAGTTCAAAGCGGGGGAGAGGGGATACGCAGTATTTT.